This T cell receptor (beta chain) was documented in a study of OX40 agonist ivuxolimab in advanced cancers. Assay: immunoSEQ multiplex PCR; the TCRdb copy retains only in-frame clones and omits some. The sample holds roughly 80,000 clones, 85% to 95% seen once. The V end lost 5 bases, the J end lost 7 bases, and 9 bases lay between the germline ends. Germline-derived CDR1 and CDR2 are DFQATT and SNEGSKA (reference sequence). The CDR3 extends over 11 amino acids. The chain employs TRBV20-1 and TRBJ2-1, with D possibly matching TRBD2 (5 bases). The clonotype was recovered from an adult with an advanced solid tumor such as melanoma, head and neck, liver or kidney cancer. This material consisted of CD4+ or CD8+ T cells sorted from blood, taken in a trial of the OX40 agonist ivuxolimab. The CDR3 DNA reads as TGCAGTGCTGCGGACTTAAATGAGCAGTTCTTC. This sequence encodes CSAADLNEQFF.